This T cell receptor (beta chain) is drawn from a study of T cells in Graves' hyperthyroidism and ophthalmopathy (dated by TCRdb to the late 2010s). As for the study more broadly: Peripheral blood was sampled at the time of initial diagnosis, prior to any treatment. To identify distinguishing TCR V-J signatures, a discovery cohort of 100 patients was used, comprising 43 with Graves' ophthalmopathy and some 60 with stable Graves' hyperthyroidism. The study also compared thyroid tissue and blood T-cell repertoires from a handful of Graves' hyperthyroidism patients. Once sampling was done, hyperthyroidism patients were given methimazole at a starting dose of 30 mg daily, whereas ophthalmopathy patients were given high-dose intravenous methylprednisolone. For training and testing, the approximately 92 patients in the discovery cohort were randomly divided in a 7:3 ratio. According to the paper, TCR Vbeta CDR3 sequencing was carried out on 135 peripheral blood samples, which came from 40 to 45 ophthalmopathy, around 74 hyperthyroidism and roughly 17 progressor patients. Whether ophthalmopathy could be predicted prospectively was tested in an independent validation cohort made up of under 20 hyperthyroidism patients plus 17 patients who later progressed to ophthalmopathy. The investigation overall reported the following: Sample size was not statistically predetermined, and investigators were not blinded to group allocation. Most expanded thyroid clonotypes (frequency above 0.001) were also detected in blood, a finding suggesting that blood repertoires may reflect thyroid immune responses. In validation, progression to ophthalmopathy was predicted by the model with 55% to 71% sensitivity and 72% to 80% specificity, a median of approximately 7.1 months before onset. A model built on a 13 V-J signature distinguished ophthalmopathy from stable hyperthyroidism, reaching around 88% sensitivity and approximately 81% specificity in cross-validation and 80%/75% in testing.

Stable Graves' hyperthyroidism was defined as no progression to ophthalmopathy during 18 months of follow-up. The hyperthyroidism patients were between 18 and 65 years old and newly diagnosed, with a disease duration of less than 2 months. Any patient with an uncontrolled infection, another autoimmune disease, pregnancy or lactation was excluded. Diagnoses were established on the basis of clinical symptoms, serum thyroxine and TRAb, thyroid ultrasound, and orbital computed tomography. PBMCs were isolated from around 10 ml of fresh peripheral blood by Ficoll-Paque density gradient centrifugation. Total RNA was extracted with Trizol reagent, and quality was checked on an Agilent 2100 Bioanalyzer. The TCR beta CDR3 regions were amplified from the RNA transcripts. The first round of RT-PCR for the TCR CDR3 was performed with the HTBI primer set and the Qiagen OneStep RT-PCR kit. The libraries were constructed in a second round of multiplex PCR and then size-selected and purified. The libraries were sequenced on an Illumina HiSeq2000 using paired-end 100 bp reads. For the original study's pipeline: SOAPnuke was used to process the raw data, with reads discarded if the reads contained adapters or uncalled bases, had a mean Phred below 15, or lacked an exact constant-primer or identifier match. COPE v1.2.5 was used to merge high-quality paired reads, and clonotypes were defined as unique nucleotide sequences. Clonotypes were aligned to IMGT TRBV, TRBD and TRBJ reference segments using MiTCR v1.1. Only V-J combinations with frequency above 0.0001, covering 99% to 99.2% of repertoires, were analysed. A TCS score was defined as the ratio of F50 (clonal expansion) to E x V (chaos), with BLOSUM62-based TCRdist applied between CDR3 peptides within each V-J. Welch's t-statistics and random forest reduced some 510 V-J features to fewer than 15, which were used in a naive Bayes classifier (R e1071). The raw public reads went through TCRdb reprocessing: fastp at Q25, MiXCR clone calling, in-frame beta chains kept. Rows with one shared CDR3 protein collapse into an entry with the most common genes and DNA. The authors' filters were not applied to this entry. This sample is represented by about 740,000 distinct CDR3 sequences; 13% to 15% of them were singletons. Together, the top ten hold 10% to 13% of the sample.

Trimming at the junction amounts to 2 bases on V and 1 base on J, and the germline ends lie 7 bases apart. From the germline V gene (reference sequence), CDR1 is SEHNR and CDR2 is FQNEAQ. Its CDR3 holds 14 amino acids, cysteine through phenylalanine. Only the CDR3 part of the read is kept: 42 bases, read in frame from the first base. This clonotype was detected a few times. Its recognized antigen is unknown. Base quality data are lacking; no much larger clone is found one base away. The rearranged chain carries TRBV7-9 and TRBJ2-3; confidence is insufficient to name the D gene. Sequenced: blood. The sequence derives from a woman between 18 and 30 years old with Graves' hyperthyroidism. Read as DNA, the sequence is TGTGCCAGCAGCTTATACGAGGGCACAGATACGCAGTATTTT. It specifies CASSLYEGTDTQYF.